The 6 T cell receptor beta chains reported below all come from one sample, sequenced in a study of human T cells and chemical hapten exposure. TCRdb passed the RACE reads through MiXCR, listing each CDR3 protein once. The sample lists roughly 380,000 distinct CDR3 sequences; roughly 4.6% were seen once. Time point given: pre-sensitization, week 0. The treatment here: therapeutic diphenylcyclopropenone sensitization with weekly scalp DPC. The material sequenced was whole blood, taken in connection with sensitization to the hapten diphenylcyclopropenone (DPC). Receptors originate from a woman aged 50 to 65 with alopecia areata. Some clones in this sample may be carry-over from other donors' samples.

This clonotype was observed a few times. The chain has TRBV20-1 and TRBJ2-4, with TRBD2 matching 8 bases. The CDR3 consists of 16 residues. Trimming took 6 bases from V and 8 from J; bases not matched to a gene: 18. Per germline, CDR1 DFQATT and CDR2 SNEGSKA (reference sequence). The CDR3 DNA is TGCAGTGCCCCAGAAGTAGCGGGACCCCGGAGGGACATTCAGTACTTC. It yields the protein CSAPEVAGPRRDIQYF.

This clonotype has a count of ten or more. This chain links TRBV15 with TRBJ2-2; D gene ambiguous. V was pared by 2 bases and J by 7 bases, with 11 bases between. The length of the CDR3 is 14 residues. The V gene's germline CDR1 is LNHNV and CDR2 YYDKDF (reference sequence). CDR3 residues: CATSRRVTDGELFF. The CDR3 coding sequence is TGTGCCACCAGCAGACGTGTGACGGACGGGGAGCTGTTTTTT. The variable domain in full, completed from reference TRBV15 and TRBJ2-2, reads DAMVIQNPRYQVTQFGKPVTLSCSQTLNHNVMYWYQQKSSQAPKLLFHYYDKDFNNEADTPDNFQSRRPNTSFCFLDIRSPGLGDTAMYLCATSRRVTDGELFFGEGSRLTVL.

The chain links TRBV7-6 to TRBJ2-1; D uncertain. Germline-derived CDR1 and CDR2 are SGHVS and FNYEAQ. Trimming shortened V by 3 bases and J by 8 bases, and 8 bases separated the two germline ends. This CDR3 spans 12 amino acids. The CDR3 DNA reads TGTGCCAGCAGCTTGCTAGTGGATGAGCAGTTCTTC. Its protein is CASSLLVDEQFF.

This clonotype was seen a few times. The J gene is TRBJ2-2, the V gene TRBV20-1; D possibly corresponds to TRBD1 (5 bases). V was cut by 2 bases and J by 5 bases, with 12 bases left in between. The CDR3 covers 14 residues. Germline CDR1 and CDR2: DFQATT and SNEGSKA (reference sequence). CDR3 sequence (DNA): TGCAGTGCTAGACAGGGTGGCTCAACCGGGGAGCTGTTTTTT. The encoded protein is CSARQGGSTGELFF.

The table lists this clonotype with many counts. The chain uses TRBV29-1 and TRBJ2-1; possible D gene TRBD2, 5 bases. V was shortened by 0 bases and J by 0 bases, with 12 bases between the two germline ends. This CDR3 has 16 residues. Per germline, CDR1 SQVTM and CDR2 ANQGSEA. The CDR3 DNA follows: TGCAGCGTTGAAGAGGGTAGCGCGACCTCCTACAATGAGCAGTTCTTC. It encodes CSVEEGSATSYNEQFF.

The chain combines TRBV14 with TRBJ2-7; TRBD2 agrees at 7 bases. CDR1 and CDR2 from the germline V gene are SGHDN and FVKESK. V shed 6 bases, J shed 5 bases, and the junction held 16 bases outside the gene matches. The CDR3 consists of 16 residues. CDR3 DNA sequence: TGTGCCAGCAGTCCCGCCAGGGAGGGGATTTCGGACGAGCAGTACTTC. It is translated as CASSPAREGISDEQYF.